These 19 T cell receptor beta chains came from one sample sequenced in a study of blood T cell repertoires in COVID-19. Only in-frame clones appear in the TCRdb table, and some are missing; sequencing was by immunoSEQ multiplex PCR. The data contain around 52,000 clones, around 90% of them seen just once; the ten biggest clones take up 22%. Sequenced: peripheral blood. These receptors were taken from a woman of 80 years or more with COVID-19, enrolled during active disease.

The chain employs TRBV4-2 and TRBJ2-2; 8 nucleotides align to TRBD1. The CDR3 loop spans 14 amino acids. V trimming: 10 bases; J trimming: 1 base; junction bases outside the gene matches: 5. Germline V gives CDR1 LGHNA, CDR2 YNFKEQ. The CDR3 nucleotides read TGTGCCACCGCAGGACAGGGGAACACCGGGGAGCTGTTTTTT. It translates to CATAGQGNTGELFF.

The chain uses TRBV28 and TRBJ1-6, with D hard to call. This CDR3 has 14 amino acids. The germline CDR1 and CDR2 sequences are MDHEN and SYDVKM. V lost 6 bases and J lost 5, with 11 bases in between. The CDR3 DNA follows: TGTGCCAGCAGGCCGGGATCAGATAATTCACCCCTCCACTTT. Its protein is CASRPGSDNSPLHF.

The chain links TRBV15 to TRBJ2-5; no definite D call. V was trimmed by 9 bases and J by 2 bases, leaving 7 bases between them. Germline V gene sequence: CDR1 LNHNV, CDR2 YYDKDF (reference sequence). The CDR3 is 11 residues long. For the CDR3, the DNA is TGTGCCACGGGCAGGCAAGAGACCCAGTACTTC. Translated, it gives CATGRQETQYF.

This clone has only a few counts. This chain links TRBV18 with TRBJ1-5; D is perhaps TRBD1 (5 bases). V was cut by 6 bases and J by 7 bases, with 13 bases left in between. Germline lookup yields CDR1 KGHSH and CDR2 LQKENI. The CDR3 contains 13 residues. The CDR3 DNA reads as TGTGCCAGCTCTCCGGGACGGGAGCAGCCCCAGCATTTT. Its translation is CASSPGREQPQHF.

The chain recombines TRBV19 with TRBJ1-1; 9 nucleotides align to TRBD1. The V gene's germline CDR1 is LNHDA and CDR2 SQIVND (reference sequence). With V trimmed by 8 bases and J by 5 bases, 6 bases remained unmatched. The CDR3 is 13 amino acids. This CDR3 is CASSGQGMTEAFF. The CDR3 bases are TGTGCCAGTTCGGGACAGGGAATGACTGAAGCTTTCTTT.

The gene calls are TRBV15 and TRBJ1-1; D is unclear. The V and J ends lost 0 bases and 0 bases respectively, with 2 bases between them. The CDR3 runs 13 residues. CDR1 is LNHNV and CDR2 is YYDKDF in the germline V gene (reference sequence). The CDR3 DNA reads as TGTGCCACCAGCAGAGATATGAACACTGAAGCTTTCTTT. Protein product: CATSRDMNTEAFF.

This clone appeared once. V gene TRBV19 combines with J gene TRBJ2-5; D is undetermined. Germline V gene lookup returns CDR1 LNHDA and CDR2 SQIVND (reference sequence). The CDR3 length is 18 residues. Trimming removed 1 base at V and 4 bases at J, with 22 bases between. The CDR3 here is CASSIALPPIHPVETQYF. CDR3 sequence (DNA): TGTGCCAGTAGTATAGCCCTTCCGCCAATTCACCCGGTAGAGACCCAGTACTTC.

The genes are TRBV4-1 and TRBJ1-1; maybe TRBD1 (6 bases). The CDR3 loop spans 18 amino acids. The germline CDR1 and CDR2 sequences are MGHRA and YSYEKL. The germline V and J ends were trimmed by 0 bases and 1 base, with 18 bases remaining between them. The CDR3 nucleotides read TGCGCCAGCAGCCAAGATGTGGCAGGGGTCTTACGGAACACTGAAGCTTTCTTT. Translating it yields CASSQDVAGVLRNTEAFF.

Here the CDR3 DNA reads TGTGCCAGCCCTAAGGGGAAAGCGGGGGCCGGCCGTTACGAGCAGTACTTC. Its protein is CASPKGKAGAGRYEQYF. V is TRBV21-1 and J is TRBJ2-7; TRBD2 was called by the table and not checked on the DNA. TRBV21-1 is termed a pseudogene. The CDR3 is made up of 17 amino acids.

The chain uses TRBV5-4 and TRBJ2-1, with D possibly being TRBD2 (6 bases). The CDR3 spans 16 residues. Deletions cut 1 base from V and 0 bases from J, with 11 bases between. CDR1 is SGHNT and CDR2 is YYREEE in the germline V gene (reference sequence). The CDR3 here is CASSLTSLSSYNEQFF. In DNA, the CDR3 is TGTGCCAGCAGCTTGACTAGCTTGAGCTCCTACAATGAGCAGTTCTTC. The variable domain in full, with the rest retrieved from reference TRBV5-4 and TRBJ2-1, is ETGVTQSPTHLIKTRGQQVTLRCSSQSGHNTVSWYQQALGQGPQFIFQYYREEENGRGNFPPRFSGLQFPNYSSELNVNALELDDSALYLCASSLTSLSSYNEQFFGPGTRLTVL.

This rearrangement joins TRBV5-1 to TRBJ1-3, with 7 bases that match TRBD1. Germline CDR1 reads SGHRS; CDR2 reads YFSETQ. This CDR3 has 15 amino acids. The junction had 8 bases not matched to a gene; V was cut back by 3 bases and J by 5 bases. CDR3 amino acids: CASSSGQTPRNTIYF. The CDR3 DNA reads TGCGCCAGCAGCTCGGGACAGACACCCAGAAACACCATATATTTT.

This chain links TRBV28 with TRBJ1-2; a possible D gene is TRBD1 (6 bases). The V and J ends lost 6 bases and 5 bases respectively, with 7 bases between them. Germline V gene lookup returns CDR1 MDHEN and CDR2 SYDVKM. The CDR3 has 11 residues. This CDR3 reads CASSQGYGYTF. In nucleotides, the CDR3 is TGTGCCAGCAGCCAGGGGTATGGCTACACCTTC.

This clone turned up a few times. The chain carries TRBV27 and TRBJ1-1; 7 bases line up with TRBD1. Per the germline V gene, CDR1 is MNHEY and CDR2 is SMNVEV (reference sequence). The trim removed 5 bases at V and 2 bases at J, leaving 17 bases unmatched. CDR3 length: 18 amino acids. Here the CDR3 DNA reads TGTGCCAGCAGTCGGTTCTCCCGACCCGGACAGGTCAACACTGAAGCTTTCTTT. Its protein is CASSRFSRPGQVNTEAFF.

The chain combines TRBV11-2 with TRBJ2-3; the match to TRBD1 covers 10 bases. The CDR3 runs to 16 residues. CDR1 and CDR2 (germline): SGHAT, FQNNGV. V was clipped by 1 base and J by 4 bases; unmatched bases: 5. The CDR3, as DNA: TGTGCCAGCAGCTTAGGACAGGGGGCTCCCCCAGATACGCAGTATTTT. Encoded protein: CASSLGQGAPPDTQYF. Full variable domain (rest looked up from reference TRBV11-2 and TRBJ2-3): EAGVAQSPRYKIIEKRQSVAFWCNPISGHATLYWYQQILGQGPKLLIQFQNNGVVDDSQLPKDRFSAERLKGVDSTLKIQPAKLEDSAVYLCASSLGQGAPPDTQYFGPGTRLTVL.

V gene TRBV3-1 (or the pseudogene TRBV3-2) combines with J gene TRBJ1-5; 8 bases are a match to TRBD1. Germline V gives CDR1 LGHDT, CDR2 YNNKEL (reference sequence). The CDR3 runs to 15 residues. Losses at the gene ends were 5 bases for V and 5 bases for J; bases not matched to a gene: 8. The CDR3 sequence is CASSKRTGRDQPQHF. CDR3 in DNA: TGTGCCAGCAGCAAGCGGACAGGGCGAGATCAGCCCCAGCATTTT.

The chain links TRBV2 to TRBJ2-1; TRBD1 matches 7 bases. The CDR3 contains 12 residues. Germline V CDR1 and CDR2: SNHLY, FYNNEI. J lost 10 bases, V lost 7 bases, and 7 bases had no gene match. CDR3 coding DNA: TGTGCCAGCAACAGACAGGGTGGGGAGCAGTTCTTC. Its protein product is CASNRQGGEQFF. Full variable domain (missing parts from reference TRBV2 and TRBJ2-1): EPEVTQTPSHQVTQMGQEVILRCVPISNHLYFYWYRQILGQKVEFLVSFYNNEISEKSEIFDDQFSVERPDGSNFTLKIRSTKLEDSAMYFCASNRQGGEQFFGPGTRLTVL.

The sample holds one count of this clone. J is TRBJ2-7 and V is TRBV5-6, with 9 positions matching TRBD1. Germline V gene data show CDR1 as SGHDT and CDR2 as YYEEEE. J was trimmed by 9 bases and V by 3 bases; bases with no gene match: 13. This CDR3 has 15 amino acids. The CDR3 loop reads CASSSRDRVGLAQYF. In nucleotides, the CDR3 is TGTGCCAGCAGCTCCAGGGACAGGGTGGGGTTGGCGCAGTACTTC.

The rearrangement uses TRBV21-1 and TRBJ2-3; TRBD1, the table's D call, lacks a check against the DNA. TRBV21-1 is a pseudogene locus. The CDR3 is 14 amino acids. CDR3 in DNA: TGTGCCAGCAGCAACTCAGGGGGCACAGATACGCAGTATTTT. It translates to CASSNSGGTDTQYF.

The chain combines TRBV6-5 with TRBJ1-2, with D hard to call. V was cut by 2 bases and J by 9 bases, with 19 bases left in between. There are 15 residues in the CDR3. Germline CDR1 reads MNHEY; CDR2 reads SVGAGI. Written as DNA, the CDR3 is TGTGCCAGCAGTTACGCGGCGTCAGAGGGCCGACGCTACACCTTC. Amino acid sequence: CASSYAASEGRRYTF.